Listed here are 20 T cell receptor beta chains from one sample, sequenced in a study of blood T cell repertoires in COVID-19. TCRdb's copy holds only in-frame clones and misses some; the assay was immunoSEQ multiplex PCR. The sample consists of roughly 120,000 clones, roughly nine tenths of them appearing once. The specimen was peripheral blood. The receptors shown here come from a human donor with active COVID-19. The donor label of this sample is uncertain.

The V and J genes are TRBV27 and TRBJ1-6; 8 bases are shared with TRBD1. Germline values: CDR1 MNHEY, CDR2 SMNVEV (reference sequence). The trim removed 2 bases at V and 7 bases at J, leaving 4 bases unmatched. CDR3 length equals 15 residues. In nucleotides, the CDR3 is TGTGCCAGCAGTTTACAGGGGGCGAGGAATTCACCCCTCCACTTT. This codes for CASSLQGARNSPLHF.

J is TRBJ2-5 and V is TRBV11-2; tentative D call: TRBD1 (5 bases). Germline V CDR1 and CDR2: SGHAT, FQNNGV. V was shortened by 4 bases and J by 4 bases, with 16 bases between the two germline ends. This CDR3 region has 15 residues. The CDR3 loop reads CASSSMGLDGETQYF. The DNA of the CDR3 is TGTGCCAGCAGCTCCATGGGGCTAGACGGAGAGACCCAGTACTTC.

V and J are TRBV15 and TRBJ1-6; 7 nucleotides agree with TRBD1. The germline V gene encodes CDR1 LNHNV and CDR2 YYDKDF (reference sequence). Trimming at V came to 1 base and at J to 6 bases, leaving 6 bases not matched to a gene. This CDR3 contains 16 residues. Written as DNA, the CDR3 is TGTGCCACCAGCAGAGCCGAGGGGGCTGGTAATTCACCCCTCCACTTT. Translating gives CATSRAEGAGNSPLHF. The variable domain in full, with the rest retrieved from reference TRBV15 and TRBJ1-6, is DAMVIQNPRYQVTQFGKPVTLSCSQTLNHNVMYWYQQKSSQAPKLLFHYYDKDFNNEADTPDNFQSRRPNTSFCFLDIRSPGLGDTAMYLCATSRAEGAGNSPLHFGNGTRLTVT.

J is TRBJ1-1 and V is TRBV2; 7 bases are a match to TRBD1. Germline V CDR1 and CDR2: SNHLY, FYNNEI. The CDR3 sequence is 12 residues long. The ends lost 8 bases at V and 4 bases at J; junction bases unmatched: 4. CDR3 sequence reads: CASDRVSTEAFF. CDR3 nucleotides: TGTGCCAGCGACAGGGTGAGCACTGAAGCTTTCTTT.

The chain recombines TRBV5-1 with TRBJ2-7, with TRBD1 matching 12 bases. With V trimmed by 4 bases and J by 7 bases, 9 bases remained unmatched. CDR3 length: 15 amino acids. The germline V gene has CDR1 SGHRS and CDR2 YFSETQ. CDR3 in DNA: TGCGCCAGCAGCAGGCCGGGACAGGGGGCAGAAGAGCAGTACTTC. Translated: CASSRPGQGAEEQYF. Using reference TRBV5-1 and TRBJ2-7 for the parts outside the CDR3, the full variable domain is KAGVTQTPRYLIKTRGQQVTLSCSPISGHRSVSWYQQTPGQGLQFLFEYFSETQRNKGNFPGRFSGRQFSNSRSEMNVSTLELGDSALYLCASSRPGQGAEEQYFGPGTRLTVT.

The chain's CDR3 is CATSDRGTGNYGYTF. Written as DNA, the CDR3 is TGTGCCACCAGTGATCGAGGGACAGGGAACTATGGCTACACCTTC. V and J are TRBV24-1 and TRBJ1-2; TRBD1 matches at 9 bases. The CDR3 runs 15 residues. V was clipped by 3 bases and J by 2 bases; unmatched bases: 3. Germline loops: CDR1 KGHDR, CDR2 SFDVKD.

V usage is TRBV10-2 and J usage is TRBJ2-4, with TRBD2 matching over 13 bases. This CDR3 has 18 residues. CDR1 and CDR2 (germline): WSHSY, SAAADI. Trimming cost V 1 base and J 7 bases; bases outside gene matches: 10. CDR3 DNA sequence: TGCGCCAGCAGTGAGTTACCGGGACTAGCGGGGCCGCGTAACATTCAGTACTTC. Encoded protein: CASSELPGLAGPRNIQYF.

This rearrangement joins TRBV6-6 to TRBJ2-1, with TRBD2 matching over 8 bases. This CDR3 comprises 16 residues. Germline CDR1 is MNHNY and CDR2 is SVGAGI (reference sequence). Trimming took 0 bases from V and 4 from J; bases not matched to a gene: 5. The DNA for the CDR3 is TGTGCCAGCAGTTACTCGACGTCTAGCGGGTACAATGAGCAGTTCTTC. Its translation: CASSYSTSSGYNEQFF.

The V gene is TRBV5-6, the J gene TRBJ1-2, with a weak D call TRBD1 (5 bases). The germline V and J ends were trimmed by 4 bases and 2 bases, with 12 bases remaining between them. The CDR3 contains 14 residues. CDR1 SGHDT and CDR2 YYEEEE come from the germline V gene. CDR3 sequence: CASSIGTDNYGYTF. DNA of the CDR3: TGTGCCAGCAGCATAGGGACTGACAACTATGGCTACACCTTC.

This rearrangement joins TRBV28 to TRBJ2-5; 16 bases line up with TRBD2. CDR1 is MDHEN, CDR2 SYDVKM, per germline. Trimming removed 1 base from V and 1 base from J; junction bases left unmatched: 6. The CDR3 sequence is 19 residues long. Here the CDR3 reads CASSLSGTSGGALQETQYF. As DNA, the CDR3 is TGTGCCAGCAGTTTATCCGGGACTAGCGGGGGGGCCCTCCAAGAGACCCAGTACTTC.

The J gene is TRBJ2-7, the V gene TRBV6-4; weak D call: TRBD2 (5 bases). The CDR3 is made up of 13 amino acids. With 4 bases removed from V and 4 bases from J, the gap between germline ends came to 11 bases. Per the germline V gene, CDR1 is MRHNA and CDR2 is SNTAGT. The CDR3 loop reads CASSVGVGYEQYF. CDR3 nucleotide sequence: TGTGCCAGCAGTGTCGGGGTGGGGTACGAGCAGTACTTC.

The chain links TRBV24-1 to TRBJ2-2, with TRBD1 matching 7 bases. The CDR3 runs 16 residues. V lost 3 bases, J lost 5 bases, and 8 bases stayed unmatched. CDR1 is KGHDR and CDR2 is SFDVKD in the germline V gene. The CDR3 bases are TGTGCCACCAGTGATCCGCGACAGGGAAGGACCGGGGAGCTGTTTTTT. Amino acids: CATSDPRQGRTGELFF.

This clone came up once. The rearrangement uses TRBV19 and TRBJ2-2, with a possible D match to TRBD2 (7 bases). V was clipped by 3 bases and J by 5 bases, with 22 bases between them. Germline CDR1 reads LNHDA; CDR2 reads SQIVND (reference sequence). The CDR3 length is 18 residues. CDR3 sequence: CASSIRGGGHIFTGELFF. CDR3 in DNA: TGTGCCAGTAGTATTCGCGGCGGGGGCCACATATTTACCGGGGAGCTGTTTTTT.

The chain is built from TRBV6-6 and TRBJ1-5, with TRBD1 matching over 11 bases. The CDR3 sequence is 16 residues long. The germline CDR1 and CDR2 sequences are MNHNY and SVGAGI (reference sequence). After removal of 5 bases from V and 4 bases from J, the junction contained 7 bases not matched to a gene. In DNA, the CDR3 is TGTGCCAGCAGTCCATGGACAGGGGGCGGAAATCAGCCCCAGCATTTT. It is translated as CASSPWTGGGNQPQHF.

V and J are TRBV7-8 and TRBJ1-2, with TRBD1 matching over 9 bases. CDR1 is SGHVS, CDR2 FQNEAQ, per germline. There are 15 residues in the CDR3. V shed 5 bases and J 4 bases; nucleotides not matched to a gene: 8. The DNA of the CDR3 is TGTGCCAGCAGCCCCCGAGGACAGGGGATCTATGGCTACACCTTC. It is translated as CASSPRGQGIYGYTF.

V and J are TRBV25-1 and TRBJ2-7; D remains ambiguous. This CDR3 is 16 amino acids long. Looked up from germline, CDR1 is MGHDK and CDR2 is SYGVNS. V was pared by 4 bases and J by 0 bases, with 16 bases between. The CDR3 loop is CASSAGLGDTSYEQYF. CDR3 in DNA: TGTGCCAGCAGTGCCGGATTAGGAGATACCTCCTACGAGCAGTACTTC.

The genes are TRBV27 and TRBJ1-2; TRBD1 matches 9 bases. V shed 6 bases and J 2 bases; nucleotides not matched to a gene: 4. This CDR3 has 14 amino acids. Germline CDR1 is MNHEY and CDR2 is SMNVEV (reference sequence). CDR3 protein: CASRPGTGNYGYTF. The CDR3 nucleotides read TGTGCCAGCAGGCCCGGGACAGGGAACTATGGCTACACCTTC.

The chain combines TRBV19 with TRBJ1-1, with a tentative D call TRBD1 (6 bases). The length of the CDR3 is 18 residues. Per the germline V gene, CDR1 is LNHDA and CDR2 is SQIVND (reference sequence). Trimming stripped 3 bases from V and 2 bases from J, with 22 bases between. The CDR3: CASSIPLTGWGRNTEAFF. Written as DNA, the CDR3 is TGTGCCAGTAGTATTCCTCTAACAGGGTGGGGAAGAAACACTGAAGCTTTCTTT.

This clone showed up just a few times. The rearrangement joins TRBV28 to TRBJ2-3; D is undetermined. The V and J ends lost 4 bases and 5 bases respectively, with 10 bases between them. The germline gives CDR1 MDHEN, CDR2 SYDVKM. This CDR3 comprises 13 residues. The CDR3 nucleotides are TGTGCCAGCAGTTCCTCAACTCAAGATACGCAGTATTTT. It yields the protein CASSSSTQDTQYF.

The chain employs TRBV27 and TRBJ2-1; 7 bases fit TRBD1. CDR3 length equals 16 residues. The germline CDR1 and CDR2 sequences are MNHEY and SMNVEV (reference sequence). V shed 8 bases and J 0 bases; nucleotides not matched to a gene: 10. The CDR3 region has the DNA TGTGCCAGCCGAACGGACAGGCTCGGCTCCTACAATGAGCAGTTCTTC. Encoded protein: CASRTDRLGSYNEQFF.